The count of the clone carrying this T cell receptor beta chain is one. Trimming left V 6 bases short and J 2 bases short, with 21 bases between. CDR3 length: 17 amino acids. Looked up from germline, CDR1 is SGDLS and CDR2 is YYNGEE. This record belongs to a study of blood T cell repertoires in COVID-19. Study-wide background: Acute-phase and convalescent COVID-19 samples originated in the United States, Italy and Spain. T cells, B-cell-depleted T cells, or PBMCs supplied cDNA or gDNA.

Per the original methods: Amplification of reference gene primers was used by the study to estimate nucleated cell counts. Clones were read by immunoSEQ multiplex PCR, and TCRdb kept only the in-frame ones, dropping some. V and J calls and clone size come straight from that table; D and trimming were deduced from the DNA. The table lists 28,000 or so clones, over 75% of them singletons. V is TRBV9 and J is TRBJ1-3; D may be TRBD1 (5 bases). This receptor was identified in a man between 65 and 85 years old with acute or convalescent COVID-19. The sample taken for sequencing was peripheral blood. CDR3 in DNA: TGTGCCAGCACAAACGCCGGACACGCCGGTACTGGAAACACCATATATTTT. Translation gives CASTNAGHAGTGNTIYF.